This TCR beta chain was observed in a study of human T cells and chemical hapten exposure. Study in general: Diphenylcyclopropenone was administered weekly to the scalp of patients throughout the approximately 25-week study. Application of 0.01% DPC to the upper back was done by patch test, with a reading at 6 days. Mostly female patients had alopecia areata, totalis or universalis.

Germline V gene lookup returns CDR1 DFQATT and CDR2 SNEGSKA (reference sequence). The CDR3 is made up of 13 amino acids. Trimming shortened V by 1 base and J by 5 bases, and 12 bases separated the two germline ends. Original methodology: Samples had a median of approximately 89,000 TCRs, ranging roughly 20,000 to 690,600. TCRdb processed the RACE reads anew with MiXCR; each CDR3 protein has one entry. These V and J calls rely on TCRdb rather than the paper's analysis. The profile shows hundreds of thousands of distinct CDR3 sequences, about 6% of them singletons. Time point here: patch test 2, 6 weeks after DPC sensitization. Treatment in this sample: therapeutic diphenylcyclopropenone sensitization with weekly scalp DPC.

This chain links TRBV20-1 with TRBJ2-7, with D maybe TRBD1 (6 bases). This receptor was taken from a woman aged 18-29 years with alopecia areata. Some clones in this sample may be carry-over from other donors' samples. Sequencing was performed on whole blood, taken in connection with sensitization to the hapten diphenylcyclopropenone (DPC). In nucleotides, the CDR3 is TGCAGTGCTAGAGGAGGGGGTACCCACGAGCAGTACTTC. It translates to CSARGGGTHEQYF.